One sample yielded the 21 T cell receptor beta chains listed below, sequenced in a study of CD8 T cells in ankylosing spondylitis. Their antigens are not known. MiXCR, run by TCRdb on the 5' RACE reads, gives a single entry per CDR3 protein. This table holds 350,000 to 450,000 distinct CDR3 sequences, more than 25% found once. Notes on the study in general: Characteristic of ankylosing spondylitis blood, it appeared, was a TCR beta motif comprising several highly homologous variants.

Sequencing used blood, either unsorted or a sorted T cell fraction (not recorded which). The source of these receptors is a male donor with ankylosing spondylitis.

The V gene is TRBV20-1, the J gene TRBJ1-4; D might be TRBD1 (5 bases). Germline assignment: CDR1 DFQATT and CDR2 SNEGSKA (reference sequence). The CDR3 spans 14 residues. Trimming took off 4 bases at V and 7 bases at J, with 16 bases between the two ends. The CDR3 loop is CSATWSQGGEKLFF. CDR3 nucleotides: TGCAGTGCTACGTGGAGTCAGGGAGGTGAAAAACTGTTTTTT.

CDR3 protein: CASSLVGTNTGELFF. The DNA for the CDR3 is TGCGCCAGCAGCTTGGTAGGGACGAACACCGGGGAGCTGTTTTTT. This chain joins TRBV5-1 and TRBJ2-2; D unclear. Trimming removed 0 bases from V and 0 bases from J, with 6 bases in between. Germline V gives CDR1 SGHRS, CDR2 YFSETQ. This CDR3 contains 15 residues.

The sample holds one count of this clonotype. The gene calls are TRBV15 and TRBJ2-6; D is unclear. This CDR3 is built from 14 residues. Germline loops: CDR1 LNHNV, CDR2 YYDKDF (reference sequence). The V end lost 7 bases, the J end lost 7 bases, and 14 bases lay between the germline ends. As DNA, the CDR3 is TGTGCCACCACCCAGAAGCTGGGAGCCAACGTCCTGACTTTC. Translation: CATTQKLGANVLTF.

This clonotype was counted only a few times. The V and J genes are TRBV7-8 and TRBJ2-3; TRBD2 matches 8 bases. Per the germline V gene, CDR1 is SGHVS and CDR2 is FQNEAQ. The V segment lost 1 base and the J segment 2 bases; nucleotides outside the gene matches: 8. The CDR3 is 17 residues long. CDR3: CASSLGGPGGITDTQYF. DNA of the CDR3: TGTGCCAGCAGCTTAGGAGGCCCGGGAGGGATCACAGATACGCAGTATTTT. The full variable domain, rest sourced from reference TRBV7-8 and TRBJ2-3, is GAGVSQSPRYKVAKRGQDVALRCDPISGHVSLFWYQQALGQGPEFLTYFQNEAQLDKSGLPSDRFFAERPEGSVSTLKIQRTQQEDSAVYLCASSLGGPGGITDTQYFGPGTRLTVL.

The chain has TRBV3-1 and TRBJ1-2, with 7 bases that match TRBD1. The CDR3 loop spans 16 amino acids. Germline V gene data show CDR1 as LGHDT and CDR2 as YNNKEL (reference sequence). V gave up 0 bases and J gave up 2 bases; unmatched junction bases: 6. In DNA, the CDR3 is TGTGCCAGCAGCCAAGATTTAAGGGGGCGGAACTATGGCTACACCTTC. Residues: CASSQDLRGRNYGYTF. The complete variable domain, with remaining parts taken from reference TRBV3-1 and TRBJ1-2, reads DTAVSQTPKYLVTQMGNDKSIKCEQNLGHDTMYWYKQDSKKFLKIMFSYNNKELIINETVPNRFSPKSPDKAHLNLHINSLELGDSAVYFCASSQDLRGRNYGYTFGSGTRLTVV.

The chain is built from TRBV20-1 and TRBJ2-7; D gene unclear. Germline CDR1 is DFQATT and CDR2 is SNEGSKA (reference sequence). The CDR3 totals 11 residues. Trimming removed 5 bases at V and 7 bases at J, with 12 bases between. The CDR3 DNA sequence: TGCAGTGCTGTTCCCTTCCGGGAGCAGTACTTC. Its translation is CSAVPFREQYF.

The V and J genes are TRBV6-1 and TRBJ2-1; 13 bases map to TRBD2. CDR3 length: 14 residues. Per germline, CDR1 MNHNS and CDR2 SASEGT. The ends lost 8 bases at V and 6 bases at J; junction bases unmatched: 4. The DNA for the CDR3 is TGTGCCAGCCAGACTAGCGGGAGGACCAATGAGCAGTTCTTC. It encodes CASQTSGRTNEQFF.

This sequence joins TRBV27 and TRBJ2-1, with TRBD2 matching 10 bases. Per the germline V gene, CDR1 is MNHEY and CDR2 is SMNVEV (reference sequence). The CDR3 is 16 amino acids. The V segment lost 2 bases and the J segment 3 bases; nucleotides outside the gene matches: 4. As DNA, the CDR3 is TGTGCCAGCAGTTTACGGCTAGCGGGAGTCTACAATGAGCAGTTCTTC. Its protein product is CASSLRLAGVYNEQFF.

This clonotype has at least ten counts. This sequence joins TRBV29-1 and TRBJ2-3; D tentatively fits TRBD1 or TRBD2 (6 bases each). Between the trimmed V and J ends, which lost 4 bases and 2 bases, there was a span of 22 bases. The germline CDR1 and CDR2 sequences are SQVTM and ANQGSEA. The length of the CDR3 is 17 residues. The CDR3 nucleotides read TGCAGCGTTGCAGGGGACGCGGGGCTAGCGCACACAGATACGCAGTATTTT. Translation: CSVAGDAGLAHTDTQYF.

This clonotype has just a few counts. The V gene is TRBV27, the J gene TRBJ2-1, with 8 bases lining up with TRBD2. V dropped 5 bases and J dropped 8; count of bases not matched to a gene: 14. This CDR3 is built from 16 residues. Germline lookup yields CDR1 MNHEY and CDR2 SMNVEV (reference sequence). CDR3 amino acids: CASSHHVSRGGHEQFF. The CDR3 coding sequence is TGTGCCAGCAGTCATCACGTCAGTCGGGGGGGTCATGAGCAGTTCTTC.

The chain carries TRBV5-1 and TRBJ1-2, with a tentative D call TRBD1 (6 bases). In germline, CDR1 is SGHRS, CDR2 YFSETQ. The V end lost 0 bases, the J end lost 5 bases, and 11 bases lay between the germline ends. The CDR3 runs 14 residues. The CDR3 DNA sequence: TGCGCCAGCAGCTTGGAGGCAGGGGTTTATGGCTACACCTTC. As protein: CASSLEAGVYGYTF.

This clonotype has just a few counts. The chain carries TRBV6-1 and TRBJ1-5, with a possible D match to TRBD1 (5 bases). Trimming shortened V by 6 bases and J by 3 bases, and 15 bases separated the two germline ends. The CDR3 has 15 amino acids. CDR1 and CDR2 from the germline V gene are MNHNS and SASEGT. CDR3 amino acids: CASSIGNRNNQPQHF. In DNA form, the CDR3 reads TGTGCCAGCAGCATTGGGAACAGGAACAATCAGCCCCAGCATTTT.

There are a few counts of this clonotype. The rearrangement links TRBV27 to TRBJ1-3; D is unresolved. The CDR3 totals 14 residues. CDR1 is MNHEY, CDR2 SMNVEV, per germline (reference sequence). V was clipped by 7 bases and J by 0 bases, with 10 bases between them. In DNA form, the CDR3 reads TGTGCCAGCATTTTCAGTTCCTCTGGAAACACCATATATTTT. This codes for CASIFSSSGNTIYF.

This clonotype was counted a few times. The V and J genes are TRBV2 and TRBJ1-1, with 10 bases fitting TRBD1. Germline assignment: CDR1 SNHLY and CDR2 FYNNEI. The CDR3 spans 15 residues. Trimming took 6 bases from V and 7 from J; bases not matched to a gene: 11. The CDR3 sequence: CASSGDRGNHGEAFF. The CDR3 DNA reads TGTGCCAGCAGCGGGGACAGGGGAAATCATGGTGAAGCTTTCTTT. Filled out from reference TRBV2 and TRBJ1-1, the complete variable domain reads EPEVTQTPSHQVTQMGQEVILRCVPISNHLYFYWYRQILGQKVEFLVSFYNNEISEKSEIFDDQFSVERPDGSNFTLKIRSTKLEDSAMYFCASSGDRGNHGEAFFGQGTRLTVV.

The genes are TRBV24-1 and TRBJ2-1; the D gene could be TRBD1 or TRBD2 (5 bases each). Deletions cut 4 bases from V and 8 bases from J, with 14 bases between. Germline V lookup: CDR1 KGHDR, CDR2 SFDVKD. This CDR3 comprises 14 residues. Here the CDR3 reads CATSDPGTGDEQFF. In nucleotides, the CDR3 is TGTGCCACCAGTGACCCCGGGACCGGCGATGAGCAGTTCTTC.

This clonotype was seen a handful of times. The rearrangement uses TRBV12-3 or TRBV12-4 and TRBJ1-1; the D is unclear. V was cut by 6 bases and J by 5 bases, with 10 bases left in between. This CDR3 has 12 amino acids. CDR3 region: CASRQPITEAFF. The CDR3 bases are TGTGCCAGCAGGCAACCTATTACTGAAGCTTTCTTT.

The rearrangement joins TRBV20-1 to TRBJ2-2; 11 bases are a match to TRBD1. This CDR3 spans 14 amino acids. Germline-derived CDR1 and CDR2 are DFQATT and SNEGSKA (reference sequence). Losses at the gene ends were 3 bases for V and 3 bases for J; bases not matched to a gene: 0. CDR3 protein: CSARGQGDTGELFF. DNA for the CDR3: TGCAGTGCTAGGGGACAGGGGGACACCGGGGAGCTGTTTTTT.

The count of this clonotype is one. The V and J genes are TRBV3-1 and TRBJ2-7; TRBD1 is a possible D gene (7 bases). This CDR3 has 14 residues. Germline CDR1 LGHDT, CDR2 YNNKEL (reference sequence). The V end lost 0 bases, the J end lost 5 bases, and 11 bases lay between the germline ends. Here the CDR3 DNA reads TGTGCCAGCAGCCAAGATGCCAGGGGGGACGAGCAGTACTTC. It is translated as CASSQDARGDEQYF.

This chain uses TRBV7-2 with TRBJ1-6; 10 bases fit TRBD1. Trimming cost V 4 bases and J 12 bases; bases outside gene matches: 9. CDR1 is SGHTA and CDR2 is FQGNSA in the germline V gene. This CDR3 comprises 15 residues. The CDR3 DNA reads TGTGCCAGCAGCTCGACAGGGGGCCACAATATACCCCTCCACTTT. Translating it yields CASSSTGGHNIPLHF.

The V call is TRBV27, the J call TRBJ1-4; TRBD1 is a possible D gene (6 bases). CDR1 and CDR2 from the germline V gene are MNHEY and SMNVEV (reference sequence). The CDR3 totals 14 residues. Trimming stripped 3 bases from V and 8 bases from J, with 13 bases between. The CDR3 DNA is TGTGCCAGCAGTTTCTCAGGGGCGGGGGAAAAACTGTTTTTT. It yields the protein CASSFSGAGEKLFF.

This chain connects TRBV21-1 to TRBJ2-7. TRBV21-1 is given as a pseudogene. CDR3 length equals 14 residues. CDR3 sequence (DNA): TGTGCCAGCAGCAAAGATCAGGAAACCTACGAGCAGTACGTC. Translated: CASSKDQETYEQYV.